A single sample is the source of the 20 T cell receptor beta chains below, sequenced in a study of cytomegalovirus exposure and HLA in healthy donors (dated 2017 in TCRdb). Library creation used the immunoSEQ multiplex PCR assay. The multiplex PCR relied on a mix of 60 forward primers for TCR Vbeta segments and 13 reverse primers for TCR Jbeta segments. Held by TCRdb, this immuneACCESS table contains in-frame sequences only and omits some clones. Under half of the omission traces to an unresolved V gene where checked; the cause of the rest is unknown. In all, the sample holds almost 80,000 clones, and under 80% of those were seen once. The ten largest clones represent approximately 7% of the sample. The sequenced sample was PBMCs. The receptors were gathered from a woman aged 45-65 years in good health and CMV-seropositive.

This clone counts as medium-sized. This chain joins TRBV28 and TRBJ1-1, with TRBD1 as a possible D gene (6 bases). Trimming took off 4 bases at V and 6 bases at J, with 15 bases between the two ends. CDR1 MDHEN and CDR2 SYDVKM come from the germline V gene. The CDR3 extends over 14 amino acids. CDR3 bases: TGTGCCAGCAGTTCGGGGACATTTGGGGCTGAAGCTTTCTTT. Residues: CASSSGTFGAEAFF.

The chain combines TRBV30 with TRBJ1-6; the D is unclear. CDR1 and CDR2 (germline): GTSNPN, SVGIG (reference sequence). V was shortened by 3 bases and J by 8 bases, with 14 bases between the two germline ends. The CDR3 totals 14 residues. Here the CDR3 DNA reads TGTGCCTGGAGCCCGCGGGGAGGTGATTCACCCCTCCACTTT. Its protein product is CAWSPRGGDSPLHF. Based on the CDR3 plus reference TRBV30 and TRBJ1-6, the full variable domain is SQTIHQWPATLVQPVGSPLSLECTVEGTSNPNLYWYRQAAGRGLQLLFYSVGIGQISSEVPQNLSASRPQDRQFILSSKKLLLSDSGFYLCAWSPRGGDSPLHFGNGTRLTVT.

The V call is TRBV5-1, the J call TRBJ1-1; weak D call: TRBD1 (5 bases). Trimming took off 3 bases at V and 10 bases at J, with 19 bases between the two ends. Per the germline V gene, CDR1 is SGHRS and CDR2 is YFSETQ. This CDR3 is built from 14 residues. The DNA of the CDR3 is TGCGCCAGCAGCTCGTGGCCGAACATTCAGGGAGCTTTCTTT. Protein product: CASSSWPNIQGAFF.

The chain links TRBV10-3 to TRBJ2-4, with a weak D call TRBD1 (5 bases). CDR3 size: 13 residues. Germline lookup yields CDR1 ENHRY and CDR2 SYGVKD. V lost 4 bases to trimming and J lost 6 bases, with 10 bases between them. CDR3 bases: TGTGCCATCAGTGGGGGCCCGGGAAACATTCAGTACTTC. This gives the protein CAISGGPGNIQYF.

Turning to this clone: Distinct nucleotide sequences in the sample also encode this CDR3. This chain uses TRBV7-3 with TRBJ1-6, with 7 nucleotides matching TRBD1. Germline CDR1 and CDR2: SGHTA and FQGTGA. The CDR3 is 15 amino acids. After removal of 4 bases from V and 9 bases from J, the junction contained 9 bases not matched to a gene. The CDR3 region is CASSSSTGTGSPLHF. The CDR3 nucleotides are TGTGCCAGCAGCTCCTCGACAGGGACCGGTTCACCCCTCCACTTT.

CDR3 in amino acids: CASSSRTHYNEQFF. The CDR3, as DNA: TGTGCCAGCAGCTCCCGGACACACTACAATGAGCAGTTCTTC. The chain carries TRBV28 and TRBJ2-1, with D maybe TRBD1 (5 bases). The CDR3 spans 14 residues. The germline gives CDR1 MDHEN, CDR2 SYDVKM. With 6 bases removed from V and 3 bases from J, the gap between germline ends came to 12 bases.

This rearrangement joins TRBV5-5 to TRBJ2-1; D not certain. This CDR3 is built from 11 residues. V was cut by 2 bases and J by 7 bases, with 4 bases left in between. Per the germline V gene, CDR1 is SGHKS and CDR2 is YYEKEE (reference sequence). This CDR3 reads CASSFENEQFF. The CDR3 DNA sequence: TGTGCCAGCAGCTTTGAGAATGAGCAGTTCTTC.

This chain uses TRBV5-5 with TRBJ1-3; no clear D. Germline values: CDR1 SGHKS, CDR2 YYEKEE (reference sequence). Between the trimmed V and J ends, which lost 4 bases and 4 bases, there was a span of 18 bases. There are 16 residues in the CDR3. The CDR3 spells CASSLRKEVMGNTIYF. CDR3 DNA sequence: TGTGCCAGCAGCCTGAGGAAGGAGGTTATGGGAAACACCATATATTTT.

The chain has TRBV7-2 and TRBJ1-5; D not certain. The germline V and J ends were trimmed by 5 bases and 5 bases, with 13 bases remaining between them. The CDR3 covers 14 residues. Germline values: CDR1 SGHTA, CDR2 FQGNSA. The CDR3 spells CASSPTVNDQPQHF. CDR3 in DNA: TGTGCCAGCAGCCCAACAGTAAATGATCAGCCCCAGCATTTT.

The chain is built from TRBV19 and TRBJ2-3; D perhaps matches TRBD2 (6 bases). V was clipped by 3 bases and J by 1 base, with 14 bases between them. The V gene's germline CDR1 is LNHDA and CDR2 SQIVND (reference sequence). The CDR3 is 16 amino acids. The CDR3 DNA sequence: TGTGCCAGTAGTATGGTTGCGGGCGGGGGCACAGATACGCAGTATTTT. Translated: CASSMVAGGGTDTQYF.

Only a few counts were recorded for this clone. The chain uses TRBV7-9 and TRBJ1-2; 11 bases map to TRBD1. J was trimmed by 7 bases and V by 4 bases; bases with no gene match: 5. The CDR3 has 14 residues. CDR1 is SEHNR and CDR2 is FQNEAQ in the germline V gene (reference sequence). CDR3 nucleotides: TGTGCCAGCAGCTCAGGACAGGGGGCTTTTGGCTACACCTTC. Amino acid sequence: CASSSGQGAFGYTF.

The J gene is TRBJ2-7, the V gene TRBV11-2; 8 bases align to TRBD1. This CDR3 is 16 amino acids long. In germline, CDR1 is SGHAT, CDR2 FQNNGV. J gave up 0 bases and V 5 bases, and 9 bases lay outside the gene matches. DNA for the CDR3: TGTGCCAGCAGCCCCAGAGACGGACAGGGCTCCTACGAGCAGTACTTC. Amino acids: CASSPRDGQGSYEQYF.

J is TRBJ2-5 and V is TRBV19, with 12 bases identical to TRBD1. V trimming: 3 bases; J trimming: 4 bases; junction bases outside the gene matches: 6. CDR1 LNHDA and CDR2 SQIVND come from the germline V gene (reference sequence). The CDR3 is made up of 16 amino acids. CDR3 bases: TGTGCCAGTAGTATTGTATGGGACAGGGGGCGAGAGACCCAGTACTTC. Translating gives CASSIVWDRGRETQYF.

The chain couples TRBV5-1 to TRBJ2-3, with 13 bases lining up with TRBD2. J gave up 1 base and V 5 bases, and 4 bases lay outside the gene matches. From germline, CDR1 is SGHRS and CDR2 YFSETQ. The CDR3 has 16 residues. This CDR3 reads CASRAGLAGRTDTQYF. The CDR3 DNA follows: TGCGCCAGCAGGGCGGGACTAGCGGGACGCACAGATACGCAGTATTTT.

The chain's CDR3 is CATQGPRSGGRDEQYF. The CDR3 DNA is TGTGCTACGCAAGGGCCCCGCAGCGGGGGCAGGGACGAGCAGTACTTC. This sequence joins TRBV19 and TRBJ2-7; 8 bases fit TRBD2. CDR1 is LNHDA and CDR2 is SQIVND in the germline V gene (reference sequence). The CDR3 is 16 amino acids.

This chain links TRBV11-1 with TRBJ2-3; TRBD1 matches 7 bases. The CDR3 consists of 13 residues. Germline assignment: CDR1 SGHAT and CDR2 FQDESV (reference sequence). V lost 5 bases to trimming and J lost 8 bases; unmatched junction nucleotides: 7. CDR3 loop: CASSRGQVTTQYF. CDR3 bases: TGTGCCAGCAGCCGTGGACAGGTGACTACGCAGTATTTT.

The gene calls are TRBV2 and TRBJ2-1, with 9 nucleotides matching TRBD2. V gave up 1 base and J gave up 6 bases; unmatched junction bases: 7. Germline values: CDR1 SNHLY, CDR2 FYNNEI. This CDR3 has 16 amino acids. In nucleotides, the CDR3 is TGTGCCAGCAGTGAAGATGCGGGGGGGCCTGGCAATGAGCAGTTCTTC. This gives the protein CASSEDAGGPGNEQFF. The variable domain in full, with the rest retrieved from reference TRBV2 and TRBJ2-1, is EPEVTQTPSHQVTQMGQEVILRCVPISNHLYFYWYRQILGQKVEFLVSFYNNEISEKSEIFDDQFSVERPDGSNFTLKIRSTKLEDSAMYFCASSEDAGGPGNEQFFGPGTRLTVL.

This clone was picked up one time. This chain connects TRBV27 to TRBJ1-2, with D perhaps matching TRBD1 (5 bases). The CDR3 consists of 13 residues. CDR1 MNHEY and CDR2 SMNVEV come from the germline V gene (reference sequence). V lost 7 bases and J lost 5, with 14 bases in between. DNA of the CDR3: TGTGCCAGCACCCCAGGGAGGGGATATGGCTACACCTTC. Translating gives CASTPGRGYGYTF.

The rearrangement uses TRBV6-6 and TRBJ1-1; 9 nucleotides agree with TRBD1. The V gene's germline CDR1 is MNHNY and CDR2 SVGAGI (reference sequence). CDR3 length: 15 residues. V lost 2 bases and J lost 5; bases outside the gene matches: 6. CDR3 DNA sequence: TGTGCCAGCAGTTACCCGGACAGGGGTGGGACTGAAGCTTTCTTT. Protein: CASSYPDRGGTEAFF.

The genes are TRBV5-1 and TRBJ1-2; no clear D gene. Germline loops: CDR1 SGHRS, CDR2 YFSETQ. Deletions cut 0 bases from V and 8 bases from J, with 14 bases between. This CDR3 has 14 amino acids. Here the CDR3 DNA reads TGCGCCAGCAGCTTGGCCTCGGGTCTTGAGGGCTACACCTTC. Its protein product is CASSLASGLEGYTF.